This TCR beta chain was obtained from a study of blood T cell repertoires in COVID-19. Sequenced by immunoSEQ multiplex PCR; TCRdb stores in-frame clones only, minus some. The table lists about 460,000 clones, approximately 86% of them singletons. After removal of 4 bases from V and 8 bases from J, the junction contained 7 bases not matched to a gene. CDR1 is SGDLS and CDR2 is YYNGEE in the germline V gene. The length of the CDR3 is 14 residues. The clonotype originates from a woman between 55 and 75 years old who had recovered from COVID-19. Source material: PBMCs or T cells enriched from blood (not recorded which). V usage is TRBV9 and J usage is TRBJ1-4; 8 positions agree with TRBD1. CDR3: CASSSRQGREKLFF. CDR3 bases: TGTGCCAGCAGCAGTCGACAGGGGAGAGAAAAACTGTTTTTT.